These 26 T cell receptor beta chains came from one sample sequenced in a study of cytomegalovirus exposure and HLA in healthy donors. 13 Jbeta primers and 60 Vbeta primers were used for the PCR. Assay: immunoSEQ multiplex PCR; the TCRdb copy retains only in-frame clones and omits some. The sample yields 150,000 to 200,000 clones, about four fifths seen once. The sample taken for sequencing was PBMCs. These receptor sequences come from a male donor in good health and CMV-seropositive.

The CDR3 DNA follows: TGTGCCAGCTCACCATATCCGAACACCGGGGAGCTGTTTTTT. This encodes CASSPYPNTGELFF. This sequence joins TRBV18 and TRBJ2-2, with D uncertain. Trimming pared 2 bases from V and 0 bases from J, leaving 4 bases between. The CDR3 totals 14 residues. Germline V gene data show CDR1 as KGHSH and CDR2 as LQKENI.

The rearrangement uses TRBV5-1 and TRBJ1-5; 10 bases fit TRBD1. The CDR3 runs to 15 residues. Germline loops: CDR1 SGHRS, CDR2 YFSETQ. V lost 4 bases to trimming and J lost 3 bases; unmatched junction nucleotides: 4. This chain's CDR3 is CASSTGTGDNQPQHF. In DNA, the CDR3 is TGCGCCAGCAGCACGGGGACAGGGGACAATCAGCCCCAGCATTTT.

In DNA form, the CDR3 reads TGTGCCAGCAGCTTAGATCAGACAGGGGCAAGGGAGCAGTTCTTC. It codes for CASSLDQTGAREQFF. The V and J genes are TRBV7-6 and TRBJ2-1; 8 nucleotides align to TRBD1. The V and J ends lost 1 base and 10 bases, in that order; junction bases with no gene match: 9. The V gene's germline CDR1 is SGHVS and CDR2 FNYEAQ. The CDR3 runs 15 residues.

The V gene is TRBV6-5, the J gene TRBJ1-1; perhaps TRBD1 as D (6 bases). The CDR3 is made up of 15 amino acids. Trimming took off 1 base at V and 4 bases at J, with 13 bases between the two ends. CDR1 is MNHEY and CDR2 is SVGAGI in the germline V gene. Here the CDR3 reads CASSYLGTRGTEAFF. In nucleotides, the CDR3 is TGTGCCAGCAGTTACTTGGGGACCAGGGGCACTGAAGCTTTCTTT.

The sample holds one count of this clone. The V gene is TRBV10-3, the J gene TRBJ1-1; 7 bases line up with TRBD1. Germline CDR1 reads ENHRY; CDR2 reads SYGVKD. The CDR3 extends over 14 amino acids. V dropped 4 bases and J dropped 4; count of bases not matched to a gene: 6. CDR3 sequence reads: CAISVQGGSTEAFF. The DNA of the CDR3 is TGTGCCATCAGTGTTCAGGGGGGAAGCACTGAAGCTTTCTTT.

The rearrangement joins TRBV11-2 to TRBJ2-1; D remains unclear. The CDR3 is 12 amino acids. Germline lookup yields CDR1 SGHAT and CDR2 FQNNGV. With 5 bases removed from V and 4 bases from J, the gap between germline ends came to 6 bases. The CDR3 is CASSREYNEQFF. The CDR3 nucleotides read TGTGCCAGCAGCAGAGAATACAATGAGCAGTTCTTC.

The gene calls are TRBV5-1 and TRBJ2-5, with a weak D call TRBD2 (5 bases). CDR1 and CDR2 from the germline V gene are SGHRS and YFSETQ. CDR3 size: 13 residues. V was pared by 5 bases and J by 4 bases, with 12 bases between. CDR3 sequence: CASSWTEGETQYF. CDR3 DNA sequence: TGCGCCAGCAGTTGGACCGAGGGAGAGACCCAGTACTTC.

The chain joins TRBV7-9 to TRBJ2-7; maybe TRBD2 (5 bases). The V and J ends lost 7 bases and 5 bases respectively, with 18 bases between them. Germline CDR1 is SEHNR and CDR2 is FQNEAQ (reference sequence). This CDR3 has 14 residues. The CDR3 spells CASTPPRGINEQYF. The CDR3 DNA sequence: TGTGCCAGCACCCCCCCCCGGGGAATCAACGAGCAGTACTTC.

This clone has only one observation. The CDR3 loop is CASSFVGQSAYEQYF. The DNA for the CDR3 is TGTGCCAGCAGTTTTGTTGGGCAGTCTGCCTACGAGCAGTACTTC. This chain links TRBV28 with TRBJ2-7; D is unclear. V lost 3 bases, J lost 2 bases, and 14 bases lay in between. This CDR3 comprises 15 residues. Germline V CDR1 and CDR2: MDHEN, SYDVKM. Drawing the rest from reference TRBV28 and TRBJ2-7, the complete variable domain is DVKVTQSSRYLVKRTGEKVFLECVQDMDHENMFWYRQDPGLGLRLIYFSYDVKMKEKGDIPEGYSVSREKKERFSLILESASTNQTSMYLCASSFVGQSAYEQYFGPGTRLTVT.

This chain joins TRBV28 and TRBJ2-7, with 9 bases that match TRBD1. The germline V gene has CDR1 MDHEN and CDR2 SYDVKM. V lost 6 bases, J lost 2 bases, and 11 bases stayed unmatched. The CDR3 runs 16 residues. CDR3: CASRAGTGKGTYEQYF. The CDR3 coding sequence is TGTGCCAGCAGGGCCGGGACAGGGAAGGGAACCTACGAGCAGTACTTC.

This chain uses TRBV15 with TRBJ2-4; 7 bases are shared with TRBD1. Looked up from germline, CDR1 is LNHNV and CDR2 is YYDKDF (reference sequence). This CDR3 is built from 18 residues. V trimming: 0 bases; J trimming: 1 base; junction bases outside the gene matches: 9. The CDR3 reads CATSRDLTGNGAKNIQYF. The DNA of the CDR3 is TGTGCCACCAGCAGAGACCTGACAGGGAATGGGGCCAAAAACATTCAGTACTTC.

The V gene is TRBV5-1, the J gene TRBJ1-2; D is possibly TRBD1 (6 bases). The CDR3 runs to 13 residues. Trimming removed 0 bases from V and 3 bases from J, with 6 bases in between. Looked up from germline, CDR1 is SGHRS and CDR2 is YFSETQ. The CDR3 DNA follows: TGCGCCAGCAGCTTGGGGACAGACTATGGCTACACCTTC. Amino acids: CASSLGTDYGYTF.

The chain couples TRBV5-4 to TRBJ2-7; D is possibly TRBD2 (6 bases). Trimming cost V 4 bases and J 4 bases, with 15 bases left between them. There are 14 residues in the CDR3. The V gene's germline CDR1 is SGHNT and CDR2 YYREEE (reference sequence). CDR3 protein: CASSPGTAGYEQYF. The CDR3 DNA reads as TGTGCCAGCAGCCCAGGGACTGCTGGGTACGAGCAGTACTTC.

A few counts support this clone. The chain uses TRBV7-2 and TRBJ1-1; D is possibly TRBD1 (5 bases). Germline loops: CDR1 SGHTA, CDR2 FQGNSA. The CDR3 totals 15 residues. V lost 1 base, J lost 3 bases, and 12 bases lay in between. CDR3 in amino acids: CASSLVQGKDTEAFF. The CDR3 DNA reads TGTGCCAGCAGCTTAGTTCAGGGCAAAGACACTGAAGCTTTCTTT.

The rearrangement links TRBV30 to TRBJ1-2; TRBD1 might be the D (6 bases). CDR1 and CDR2 from the germline V gene are GTSNPN and SVGIG (reference sequence). The CDR3 extends over 13 amino acids. V lost 2 bases and J lost 7, with 14 bases in between. CDR3 protein: CAWSTGGQVGYTF. As DNA, the CDR3 is TGTGCCTGGAGTACCGGGGGGCAGGTTGGCTACACCTTC. Full variable domain (outside the CDR3, taken from reference TRBV30 and TRBJ1-2): SQTIHQWPATLVQPVGSPLSLECTVEGTSNPNLYWYRQAAGRGLQLLFYSVGIGQISSEVPQNLSASRPQDRQFILSSKKLLLSDSGFYLCAWSTGGQVGYTFGSGTRLTVV.

The chain joins TRBV7-6 to TRBJ2-1; 7 bases agree with TRBD2. CDR1 is SGHVS, CDR2 FNYEAQ, per germline. This CDR3 contains 14 residues. With V trimmed by 1 base and J by 6 bases, 3 bases remained unmatched. The CDR3 nucleotides read TGTGCCAGCAGCTTAGGACTAGCATCCAATGAGCAGTTCTTC. Its protein is CASSLGLASNEQFF.

This clone occurred once. The V and J genes are TRBV5-1 and TRBJ2-1; the D is unclear. CDR1 and CDR2 (germline): SGHRS, YFSETQ. V dropped 7 bases and J dropped 2 bases, with 16 bases sitting between them. The CDR3 length is 15 residues. The CDR3 spells CASRPTVLAYNEQFF. The CDR3 DNA reads TGCGCCAGCCGTCCGACTGTCCTGGCCTACAATGAGCAGTTCTTC.

V usage is TRBV27 and J usage is TRBJ2-2; 10 bases match TRBD1. V lost 6 bases and J lost 6; bases outside the gene matches: 10. The CDR3 covers 16 residues. CDR1 is MNHEY, CDR2 SMNVEV, per germline (reference sequence). Here the CDR3 reads CASRGEDRGFAGELFF. CDR3 bases: TGTGCCAGCAGAGGAGAGGACAGGGGGTTCGCCGGGGAGCTGTTTTTT.

The V call is TRBV6-5, the J call TRBJ1-1, with 7 bases matching TRBD1. V was clipped by 1 base and J by 5 bases; unmatched bases: 7. Germline loops: CDR1 MNHEY, CDR2 SVGAGI. The CDR3 length is 15 residues. Written as DNA, the CDR3 is TGTGCCAGCAGTTACTTGGCAGTCAGGGGGACTGAAGCTTTCTTT. It encodes CASSYLAVRGTEAFF.

The chain has TRBV29-1 and TRBJ2-5; D unresolved. The V and J ends lost 7 bases and 5 bases respectively, with 2 bases between them. The germline V gene has CDR1 SQVTM and CDR2 ANQGSEA. This CDR3 is 8 amino acids long. CDR3 loop: CSAETQYF. The DNA of the CDR3 is TGCAGCGCGGAGACCCAGTACTTC.

This clone is a singleton in its sample. The J gene is TRBJ2-2, the V gene TRBV2, with TRBD2 identical over 7 bases. This CDR3 has 16 residues. In germline, CDR1 is SNHLY, CDR2 FYNNEI. With V trimmed by 5 bases and J by 6 bases, 12 bases remained unmatched. The CDR3 is CASSPPSAGVAGELFF. DNA of the CDR3: TGTGCCAGCAGTCCTCCCTCGGCGGGGGTTGCCGGGGAGCTGTTTTTT.

This chain joins TRBV4-1 and TRBJ2-1, with 8 positions matching TRBD2. This CDR3 has 16 residues. CDR1 and CDR2 from the germline V gene are MGHRA and YSYEKL. V was clipped by 0 bases and J by 1 base; unmatched bases: 2. Here the CDR3 reads CASSQDGGGSYNEQFF. CDR3 bases: TGCGCCAGCAGCCAAGATGGCGGGGGGTCCTACAATGAGCAGTTCTTC.

A single count supports this clone. The chain has TRBV10-3 and TRBJ1-2; no clear D gene. CDR1 ENHRY and CDR2 SYGVKD come from the germline V gene. The CDR3 has 14 residues. Trimming left V 2 bases short and J 2 bases short, with 9 bases between. CDR3 nucleotide sequence: TGTGCCATCAGTGAGCCGACGGGAAACTATGGCTACACCTTC. Protein sequence: CAISEPTGNYGYTF.

The rearrangement joins TRBV30 to TRBJ2-2; TRBD1 agrees at 8 bases. Germline V gene sequence: CDR1 GTSNPN, CDR2 SVGIG (reference sequence). The length of the CDR3 is 15 residues. The trim removed 4 bases at V and 3 bases at J, leaving 7 bases unmatched. The CDR3 loop is CAWTGGRVDTGELFF. The CDR3 DNA reads TGTGCCTGGACAGGGGGCAGGGTGGACACCGGGGAGCTGTTTTTT.

V is TRBV6-6 and J is TRBJ1-1; 7 bases map to TRBD1. The CDR3 runs to 13 residues. The germline V gene has CDR1 MNHNY and CDR2 SVGAGI (reference sequence). Unmatched junction bases numbered 1, after V lost 5 bases and J lost 1 base. As DNA, the CDR3 is TGTGCCAGCAGTCGGGACAGGAACACTGAAGCTTTCTTT. Translated, it gives CASSRDRNTEAFF.

The rearrangement uses TRBV13 and TRBJ2-1, with TRBD1 matching over 9 bases. This CDR3 region has 13 residues. J lost 8 bases, V lost 2 bases, and 1 base had no gene match. CDR1 is PRHDT, CDR2 FYEKMQ, per germline (reference sequence). The CDR3 protein is CASSLTGGHEQFF. CDR3 sequence (DNA): TGTGCCAGCAGCTTAACAGGGGGCCATGAGCAGTTCTTC.